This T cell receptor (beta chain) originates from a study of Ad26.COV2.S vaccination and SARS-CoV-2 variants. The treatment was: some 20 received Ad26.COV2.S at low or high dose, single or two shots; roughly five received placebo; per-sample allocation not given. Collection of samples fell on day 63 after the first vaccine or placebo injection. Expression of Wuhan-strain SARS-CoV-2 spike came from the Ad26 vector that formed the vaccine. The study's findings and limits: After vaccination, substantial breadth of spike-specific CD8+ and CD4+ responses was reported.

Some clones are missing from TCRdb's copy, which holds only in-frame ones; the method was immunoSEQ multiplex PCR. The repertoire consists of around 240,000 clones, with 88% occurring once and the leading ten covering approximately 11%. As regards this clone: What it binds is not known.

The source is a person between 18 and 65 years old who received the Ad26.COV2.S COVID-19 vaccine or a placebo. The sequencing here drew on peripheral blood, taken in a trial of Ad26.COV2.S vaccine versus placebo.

The CDR3 DNA reads as TGTGCCAGCAGCCAAGATCAAGGGGTCAGCGGCACCGGGGAGCTGTTTTTT. Protein sequence: CASSQDQGVSGTGELFF. This chain uses TRBV3-1 (or the pseudogene TRBV3-2) with TRBJ2-2, with D perhaps matching TRBD1 or TRBD2 (5 bases each). The V and J ends lost 0 bases and 4 bases respectively, with 15 bases between them. Looked up from germline, CDR1 is LGHDT and CDR2 is YNNKEL (reference sequence). The CDR3 extends over 17 amino acids.